The T cell receptor (beta chain) under discussion was sequenced for a study of long-term antiretroviral therapy in people with HIV. Survey-level immunoSEQ v3.0 assays were run. Generated by immunoSEQ multiplex PCR, the TCRdb table keeps only in-frame clones and is missing some. The sample includes fewer than 30,000 clones, approximately 88% of them seen just once. Regarding the study as a whole: Diversity went up after ART and still fell short of transplant donor controls.

Every donor had one or more pre-ART and two or more post-ART PBMC samples. As to this clone: Antigen unknown.

The CDR3 is 16 amino acids. Germline CDR1 and CDR2: SGHTA and FQGNSA. J lost 2 bases, V lost 5 bases, and 12 bases had no gene match. The starting material was unsorted PBMCs, obtained 2.7 to 2.8 years after starting antiretroviral therapy. The chain recombines TRBV7-2 with TRBJ2-7, with 7 positions matching TRBD1. The clonotype was recovered from a young man with HIV. Here the CDR3 reads CASSIMRGGPAYEQYF. CDR3 DNA: TGTGCCAGCAGCATCATGCGAGGGGGCCCTGCCTACGAGCAGTACTTC. The full variable domain, with the rest looked up from reference TRBV7-2 and TRBJ2-7, is GAGVSQSPSNKVTEKGKDVELRCDPISGHTALYWYRQSLGQGLEFLIYFQGNSAPDKSGLPSDRFSAERTGGSVSTLTIQRTQQEDSAVYLCASSIMRGGPAYEQYFGPGTRLTVT.